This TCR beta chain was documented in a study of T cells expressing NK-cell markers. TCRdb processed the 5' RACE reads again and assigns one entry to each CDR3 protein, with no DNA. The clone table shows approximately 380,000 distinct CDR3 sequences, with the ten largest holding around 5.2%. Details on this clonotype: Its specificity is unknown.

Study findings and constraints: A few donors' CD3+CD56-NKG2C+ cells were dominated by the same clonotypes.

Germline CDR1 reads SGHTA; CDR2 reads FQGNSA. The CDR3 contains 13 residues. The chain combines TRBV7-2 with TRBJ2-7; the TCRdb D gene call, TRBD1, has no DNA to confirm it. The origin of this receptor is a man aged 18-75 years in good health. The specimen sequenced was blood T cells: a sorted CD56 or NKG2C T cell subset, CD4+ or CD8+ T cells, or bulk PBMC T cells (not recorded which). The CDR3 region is CASSLQGRYEQYF.